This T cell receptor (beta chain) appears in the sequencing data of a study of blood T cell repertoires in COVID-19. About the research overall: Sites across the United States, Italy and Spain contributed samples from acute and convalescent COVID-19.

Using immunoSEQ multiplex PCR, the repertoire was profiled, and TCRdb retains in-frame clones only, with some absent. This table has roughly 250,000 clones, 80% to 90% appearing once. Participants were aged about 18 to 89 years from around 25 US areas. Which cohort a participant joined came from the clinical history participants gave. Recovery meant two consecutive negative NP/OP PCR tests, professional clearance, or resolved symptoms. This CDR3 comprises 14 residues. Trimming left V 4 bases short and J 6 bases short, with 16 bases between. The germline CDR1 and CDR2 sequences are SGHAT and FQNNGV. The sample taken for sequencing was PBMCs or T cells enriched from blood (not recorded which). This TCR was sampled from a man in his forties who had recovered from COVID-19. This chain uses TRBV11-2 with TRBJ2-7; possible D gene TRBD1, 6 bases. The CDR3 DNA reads TGTGCCAGCAGCTCAAGCAGGGTAGGGGGCGAGCAGTACTTC. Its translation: CASSSSRVGGEQYF.